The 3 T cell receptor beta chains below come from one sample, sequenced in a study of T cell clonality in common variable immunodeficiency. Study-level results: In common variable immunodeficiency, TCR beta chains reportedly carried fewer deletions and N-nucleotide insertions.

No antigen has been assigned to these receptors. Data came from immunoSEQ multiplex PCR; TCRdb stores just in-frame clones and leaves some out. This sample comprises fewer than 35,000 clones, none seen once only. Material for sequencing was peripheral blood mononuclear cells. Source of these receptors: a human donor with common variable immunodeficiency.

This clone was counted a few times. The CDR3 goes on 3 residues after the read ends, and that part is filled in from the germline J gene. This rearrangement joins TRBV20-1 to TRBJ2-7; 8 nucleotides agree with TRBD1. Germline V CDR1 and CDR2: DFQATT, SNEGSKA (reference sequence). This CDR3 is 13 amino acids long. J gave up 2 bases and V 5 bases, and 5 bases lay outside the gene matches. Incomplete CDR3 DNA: TGCAGTGCTGGGGACAGGACACCCTACGAG. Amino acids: CSAGDRTPYE. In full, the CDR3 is CSAGDRTPYEQYF.

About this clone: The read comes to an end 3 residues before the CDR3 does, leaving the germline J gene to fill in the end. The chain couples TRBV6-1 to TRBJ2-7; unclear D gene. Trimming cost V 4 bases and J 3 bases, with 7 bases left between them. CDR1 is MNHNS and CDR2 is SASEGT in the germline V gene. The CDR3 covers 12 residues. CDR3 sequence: CASSGQGYEQYF. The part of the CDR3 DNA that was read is TGTGCCAGCAGTGGACAAGGCTACGAG.

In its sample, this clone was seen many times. The part of the CDR3 DNA that was read is TGCAGTGCTAGAGGAGGCAGGGGCTCCTACGAG. Translated, it gives CSARGGRGSYE. The entire CDR3 is CSARGGRGSYEQYF. The rearrangement links TRBV20-1 to TRBJ2-7; maybe TRBD1 (6 bases). The read ends 3 residues shy of where the CDR3 ends; the end is completed using the germline J gene. Between the trimmed V and J ends, which lost 1 base and 0 bases, there was a span of 10 bases. Germline V lookup: CDR1 DFQATT, CDR2 SNEGSKA (reference sequence). This CDR3 is 14 amino acids long.